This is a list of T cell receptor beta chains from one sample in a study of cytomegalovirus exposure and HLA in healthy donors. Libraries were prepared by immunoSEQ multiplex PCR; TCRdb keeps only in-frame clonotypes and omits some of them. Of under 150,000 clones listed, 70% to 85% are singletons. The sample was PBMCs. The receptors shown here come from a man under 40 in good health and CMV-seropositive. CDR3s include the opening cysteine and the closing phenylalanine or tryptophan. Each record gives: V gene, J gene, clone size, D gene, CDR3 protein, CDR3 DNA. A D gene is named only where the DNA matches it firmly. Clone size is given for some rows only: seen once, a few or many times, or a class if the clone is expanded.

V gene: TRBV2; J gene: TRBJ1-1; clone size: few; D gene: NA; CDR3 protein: CASSAPGGTEAFF; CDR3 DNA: TGTGCCAGCAGTGCACCGGGGGGCACTGAAGCTTTCTTT
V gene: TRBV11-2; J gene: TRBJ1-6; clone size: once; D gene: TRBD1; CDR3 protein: CASSLDWDRYTVPPLHF; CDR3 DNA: TGTGCCAGCAGCTTAGATTGGGACAGATATACCGTTCCACCCCTCCACTTT
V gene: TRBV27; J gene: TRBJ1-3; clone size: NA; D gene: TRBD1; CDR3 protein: CASSPPGQGNTIYF; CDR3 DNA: TGTGCCAGCAGTCCACCGGGACAGGGAAACACCATATATTTT
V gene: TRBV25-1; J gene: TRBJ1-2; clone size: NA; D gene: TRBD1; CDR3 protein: CASSRDREDYGYTF; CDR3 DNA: TGTGCCAGCAGCCGGGACAGGGAGGACTATGGCTACACCTTC
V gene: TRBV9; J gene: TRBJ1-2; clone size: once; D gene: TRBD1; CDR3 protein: CASSATQTGLHGYTF; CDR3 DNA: TGTGCCAGCAGCGCAACCCAGACAGGGTTACATGGCTACACCTTC
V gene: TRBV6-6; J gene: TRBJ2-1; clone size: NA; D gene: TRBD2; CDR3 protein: CASRGSGGAINEQFF; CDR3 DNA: TGTGCCAGCAGAGGAAGCGGGGGGGCCATAAATGAGCAGTTCTTC
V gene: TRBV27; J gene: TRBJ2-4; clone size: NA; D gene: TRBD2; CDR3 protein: CASSLAGTKKNIQYF; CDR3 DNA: TGTGCCAGCAGTTTAGCGGGGACTAAGAAGAACATTCAGTACTTC
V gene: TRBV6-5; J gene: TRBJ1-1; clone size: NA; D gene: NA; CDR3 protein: CASSYSVSGGATEAFF; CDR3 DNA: TGTGCCAGCAGTTACTCGGTTTCGGGGGGGGCGACTGAAGCTTTCTTT
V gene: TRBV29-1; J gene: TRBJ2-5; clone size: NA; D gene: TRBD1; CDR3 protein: CSVYRGETQYF; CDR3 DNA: TGCAGCGTTTACAGGGGAGAGACCCAGTACTTC
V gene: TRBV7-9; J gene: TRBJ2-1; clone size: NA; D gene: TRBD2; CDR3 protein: CASSSVAVLTGGTNEQFF; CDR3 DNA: TGTGCCAGCAGCTCCGTTGCCGTCTTAACGGGGGGAACGAATGAGCAGTTCTTC
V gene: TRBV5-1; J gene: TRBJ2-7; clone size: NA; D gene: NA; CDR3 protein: CASSLDPREQYF; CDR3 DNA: TGCGCCAGCAGCTTGGACCCTAGGGAGCAGTACTTC
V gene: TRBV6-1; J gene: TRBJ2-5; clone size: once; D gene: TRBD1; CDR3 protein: CASSGHPGQGPQETQYF; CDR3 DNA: TGTGCCAGCAGTGGCCACCCCGGACAGGGTCCCCAAGAGACCCAGTACTTC
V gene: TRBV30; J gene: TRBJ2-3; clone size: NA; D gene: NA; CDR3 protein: CAWNRQGSTDTQYF; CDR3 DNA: TGTGCCTGGAATCGGCAGGGGAGCACAGATACGCAGTATTTT
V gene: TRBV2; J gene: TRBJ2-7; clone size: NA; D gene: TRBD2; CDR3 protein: CASGTSGDEQYF; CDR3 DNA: TGTGCCAGCGGGACTAGCGGGGACGAGCAGTACTTC
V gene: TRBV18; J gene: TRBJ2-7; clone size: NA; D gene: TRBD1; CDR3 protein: CASSPPWTGPRSYEQYF; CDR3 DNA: TGTGCCAGCTCACCACCTTGGACAGGACCAAGGTCCTACGAGCAGTACTTC
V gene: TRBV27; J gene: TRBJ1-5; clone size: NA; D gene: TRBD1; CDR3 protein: CASSTHGQGTQHF; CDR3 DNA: TGTGCCAGCAGTACCCACGGACAGGGAACCCAGCATTTT
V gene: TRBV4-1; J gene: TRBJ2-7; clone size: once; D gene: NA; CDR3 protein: CASSQVQQDSYEQYF; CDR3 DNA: TGCGCCAGCAGCCAAGTTCAACAGGACTCCTACGAGCAGTACTTC
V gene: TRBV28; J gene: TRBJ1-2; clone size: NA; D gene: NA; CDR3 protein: CASSYRDGYTF; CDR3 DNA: TGTGCCAGCAGTTACAGGGATGGCTACACCTTC
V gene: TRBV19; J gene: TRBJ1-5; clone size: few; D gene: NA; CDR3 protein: CASSISGNQPQHF; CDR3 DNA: TGTGCCAGTAGTATATCGGGGAATCAGCCCCAGCATTTT
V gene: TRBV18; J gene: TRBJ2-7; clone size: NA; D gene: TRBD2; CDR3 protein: CASSLSGASYEQYF; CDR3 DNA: TGTGCCAGCTCCCTTAGCGGGGCATCCTACGAGCAGTACTTC
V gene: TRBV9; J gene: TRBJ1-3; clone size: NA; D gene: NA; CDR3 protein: CASSVGQSGNTIYF; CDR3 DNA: TGTGCCAGCAGCGTAGGCCAGTCTGGAAACACCATATATTTT
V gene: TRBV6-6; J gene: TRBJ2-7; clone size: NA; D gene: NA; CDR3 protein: CASSTTYEQYF; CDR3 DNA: TGTGCCAGCAGTACCACCTACGAGCAGTACTTC
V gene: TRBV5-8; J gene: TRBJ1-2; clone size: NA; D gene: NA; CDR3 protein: CASSFRTGAQVGGYTF; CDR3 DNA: TGTGCCAGCAGCTTCCGGACGGGAGCCCAGGTTGGTGGCTACACCTTC
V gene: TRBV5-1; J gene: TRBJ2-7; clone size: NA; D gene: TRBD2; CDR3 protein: CASSRGLAEDYEQYF; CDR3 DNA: TGCGCCAGCAGCCGGGGACTAGCGGAAGACTACGAGCAGTACTTC
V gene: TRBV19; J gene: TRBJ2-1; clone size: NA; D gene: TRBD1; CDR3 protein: CASSIARTGLYNEQFF; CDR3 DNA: TGTGCCAGTAGTATAGCTCGGACAGGACTTTACAATGAGCAGTTCTTC
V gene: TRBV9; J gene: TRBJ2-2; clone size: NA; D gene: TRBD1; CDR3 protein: CASSVGTGESGELFF; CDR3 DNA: TGTGCCAGCAGCGTAGGGACAGGGGAGAGCGGGGAGCTGTTTTTT
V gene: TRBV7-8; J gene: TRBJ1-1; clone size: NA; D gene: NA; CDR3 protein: CASSLGILNTEAFF; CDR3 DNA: TGTGCCAGCAGCTTAGGTATCCTGAACACTGAAGCTTTCTTT
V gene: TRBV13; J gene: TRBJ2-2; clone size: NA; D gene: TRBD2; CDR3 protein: CASSFTGRVPGELFF; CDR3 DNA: TGTGCCAGCAGCTTTACCGGGAGGGTACCCGGGGAGCTGTTTTTT
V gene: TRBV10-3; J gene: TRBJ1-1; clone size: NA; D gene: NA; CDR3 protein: CAISERQGKITEAFF; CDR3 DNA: TGTGCCATCAGTGAGAGGCAGGGTAAAATCACAGAAGCTTTCTTT
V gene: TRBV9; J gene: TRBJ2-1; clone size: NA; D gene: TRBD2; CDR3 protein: CASSVDSRGSYNEQFF; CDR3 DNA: TGTGCCAGCAGCGTAGACTCACGCGGGAGTTACAATGAGCAGTTCTTC
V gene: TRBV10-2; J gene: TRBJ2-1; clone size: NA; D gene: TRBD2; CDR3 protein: CASSQTSGAYNEQFF; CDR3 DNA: TGCGCCAGCAGTCAGACTAGCGGGGCGTACAATGAGCAGTTCTTC
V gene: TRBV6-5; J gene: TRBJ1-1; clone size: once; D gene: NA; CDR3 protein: CANPGGGWGKTEAFF; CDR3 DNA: TGTGCCAACCCCGGTGGGGGGTGGGGGAAGACTGAAGCTTTCTTT
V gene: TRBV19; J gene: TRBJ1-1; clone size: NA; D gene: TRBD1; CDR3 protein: CASSIQGAPTEAFF; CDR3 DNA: TGTGCCAGTAGTATACAGGGGGCCCCCACTGAAGCTTTCTTT
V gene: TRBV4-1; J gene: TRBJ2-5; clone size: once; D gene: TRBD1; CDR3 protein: CASSQSGTAFGEAQYF; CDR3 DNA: TGCGCCAGCAGCCAGTCCGGGACAGCTTTTGGGGAAGCCCAGTACTTC
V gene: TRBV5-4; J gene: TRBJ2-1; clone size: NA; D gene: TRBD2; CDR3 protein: CASSLRAGASSYNEQFF; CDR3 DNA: TGTGCCAGCAGCCTTAGAGCGGGGGCTAGCTCCTACAATGAGCAGTTCTTC
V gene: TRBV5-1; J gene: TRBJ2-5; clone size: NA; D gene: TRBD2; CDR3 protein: CASSPGTSGRETQYF; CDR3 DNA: TGCGCCAGCAGCCCCGGGACTAGCGGCCGAGAGACCCAGTACTTC
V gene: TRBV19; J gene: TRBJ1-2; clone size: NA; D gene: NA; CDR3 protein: CASSPPGQRNYGYTF; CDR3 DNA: TGTGCCAGTAGTCCACCGGGACAACGAAACTATGGCTACACCTTC
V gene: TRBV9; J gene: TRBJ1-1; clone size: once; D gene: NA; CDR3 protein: CASSPEWGGNTEAFF; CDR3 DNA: TGTGCCAGCAGCCCGGAATGGGGGGGGAACACTGAAGCTTTCTTT
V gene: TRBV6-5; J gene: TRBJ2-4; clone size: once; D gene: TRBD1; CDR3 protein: CASSMGQGKNIQYF; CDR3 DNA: TGTGCCAGCAGTATGGGACAGGGGAAAAACATTCAGTACTTC
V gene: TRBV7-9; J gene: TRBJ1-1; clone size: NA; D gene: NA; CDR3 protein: CSSSLRPNTEAFF; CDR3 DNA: TGTTCCAGCAGCTTACGTCCGAACACTGAAGCTTTCTTT
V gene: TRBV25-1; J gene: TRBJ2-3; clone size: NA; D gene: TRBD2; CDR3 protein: CASSEGTSASTDTQYF; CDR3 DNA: TGTGCCAGCAGTGAAGGGACTAGCGCCAGCACAGATACGCAGTATTTT
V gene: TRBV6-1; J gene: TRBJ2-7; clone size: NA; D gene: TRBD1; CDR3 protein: CASSPPGQPYEQYF; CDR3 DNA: TGTGCCAGCAGTCCACCGGGACAGCCCTACGAGCAGTACTTC
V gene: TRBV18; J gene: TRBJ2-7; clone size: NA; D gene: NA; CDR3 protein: CASSPSEREQYF; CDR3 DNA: TGTGCCAGCTCACCTTCCGAGCGCGAGCAGTACTTC
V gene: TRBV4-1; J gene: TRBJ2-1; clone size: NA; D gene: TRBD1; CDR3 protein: CASSQTGTGGNEQFF; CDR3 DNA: TGCGCCAGCAGCCAGACCGGGACAGGGGGCAATGAGCAGTTCTTC
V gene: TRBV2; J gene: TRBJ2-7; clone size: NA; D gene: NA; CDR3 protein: CASSGDSGYEQYF; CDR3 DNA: TGTGCCAGCAGTGGTGACAGTGGCTACGAGCAGTACTTC
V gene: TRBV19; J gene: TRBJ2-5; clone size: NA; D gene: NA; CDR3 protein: CASRKGQEETQYF; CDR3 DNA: TGTGCCAGTAGAAAAGGCCAGGAAGAGACCCAGTACTTC
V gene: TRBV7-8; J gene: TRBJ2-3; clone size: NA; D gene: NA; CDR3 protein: CATSDSSTDTQYF; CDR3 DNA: TGTGCCACCTCGGACAGTTCCACAGATACGCAGTATTTT
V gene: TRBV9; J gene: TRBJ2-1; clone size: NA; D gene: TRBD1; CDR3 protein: CASSVDDRGAQFF; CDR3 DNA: TGTGCCAGCAGCGTAGACGACAGGGGTGCACAGTTCTTC
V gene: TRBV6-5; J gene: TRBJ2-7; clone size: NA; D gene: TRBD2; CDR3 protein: CASRPSGSGEQYF; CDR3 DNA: TGTGCCAGCAGGCCTAGCGGCTCGGGCGAGCAGTACTTC
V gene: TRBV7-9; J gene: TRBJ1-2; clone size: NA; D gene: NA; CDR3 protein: CASSPTGTSYGYTF; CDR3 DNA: TGTGCCAGCAGCCCGACCGGGACTTCCTATGGCTACACCTTC
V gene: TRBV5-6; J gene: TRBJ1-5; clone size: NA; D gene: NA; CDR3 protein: CASSLGSSTGPANQPQHF; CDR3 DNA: TGTGCCAGCAGCTTGGGGTCTTCCACAGGGCCCGCCAATCAGCCCCAGCATTTT
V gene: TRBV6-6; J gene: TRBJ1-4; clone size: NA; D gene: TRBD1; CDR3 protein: CASSLGTATNEKLFF; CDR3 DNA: TGTGCCAGCAGTCTCGGGACAGCAACTAATGAAAAACTGTTTTTT